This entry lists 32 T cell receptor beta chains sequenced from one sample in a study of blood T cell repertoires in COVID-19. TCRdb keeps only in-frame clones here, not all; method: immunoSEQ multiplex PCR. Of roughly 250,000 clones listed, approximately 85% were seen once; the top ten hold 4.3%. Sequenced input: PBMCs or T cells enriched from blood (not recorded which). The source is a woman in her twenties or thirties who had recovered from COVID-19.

Here the CDR3 reads CASSPGGGVVTGELFF. DNA for the CDR3: TGTGCCAGCAGCCCCGGCGGGGGGGTGGTCACCGGGGAGCTGTTTTTT. The V call is TRBV11-2, the J call TRBJ2-2; 9 positions match TRBD2. V was pared by 5 bases and J by 4 bases, with 8 bases of the junction left unmatched. This CDR3 spans 16 amino acids. CDR1 is SGHAT and CDR2 is FQNNGV in the germline V gene.

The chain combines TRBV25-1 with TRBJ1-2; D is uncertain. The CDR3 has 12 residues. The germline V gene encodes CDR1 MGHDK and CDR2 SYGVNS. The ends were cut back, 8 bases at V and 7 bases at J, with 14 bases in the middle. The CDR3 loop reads CASSVGLRGYTF. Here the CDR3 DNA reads TGTGCCAGCTCGGTTGGTTTGCGTGGCTACACCTTC.

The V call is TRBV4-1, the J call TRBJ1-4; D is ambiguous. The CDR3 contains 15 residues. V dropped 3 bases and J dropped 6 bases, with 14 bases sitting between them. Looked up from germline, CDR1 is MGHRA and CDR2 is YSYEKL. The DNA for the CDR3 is TGCGCCAGCAGCCACCCCGGGAGGACGGATGAAAAACTGTTTTTT. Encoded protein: CASSHPGRTDEKLFF.

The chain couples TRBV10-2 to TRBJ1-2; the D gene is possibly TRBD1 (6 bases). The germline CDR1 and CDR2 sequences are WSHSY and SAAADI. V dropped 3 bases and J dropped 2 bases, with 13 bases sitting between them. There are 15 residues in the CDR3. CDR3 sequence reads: CASSEDGGPNYGYTF. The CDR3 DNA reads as TGCGCCAGCAGTGAAGACGGGGGGCCGAACTATGGCTACACCTTC.

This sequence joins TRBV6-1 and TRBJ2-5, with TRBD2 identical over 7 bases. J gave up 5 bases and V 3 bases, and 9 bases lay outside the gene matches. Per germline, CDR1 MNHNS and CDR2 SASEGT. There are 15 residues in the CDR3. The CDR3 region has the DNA TGTGCCAGCAGTGAGTTAGTCACTAGCGCTGAGACCCAGTACTTC. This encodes CASSELVTSAETQYF.

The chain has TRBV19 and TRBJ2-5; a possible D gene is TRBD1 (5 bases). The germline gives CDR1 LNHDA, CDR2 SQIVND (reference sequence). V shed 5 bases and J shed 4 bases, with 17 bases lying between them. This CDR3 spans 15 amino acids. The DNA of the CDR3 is TGTGCCAGTAGTGCGACGCTAGGTAGGGGAGAGACCCAGTACTTC. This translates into CASSATLGRGETQYF.

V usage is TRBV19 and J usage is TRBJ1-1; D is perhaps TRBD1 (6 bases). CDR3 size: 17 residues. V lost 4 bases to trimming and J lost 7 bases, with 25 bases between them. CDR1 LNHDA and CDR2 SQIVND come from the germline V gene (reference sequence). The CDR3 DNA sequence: TGTGCCAGTAGTACGCTAAACAGGGTTAGCCCATTGGTTGAAGCTTTCTTT. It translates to CASSTLNRVSPLVEAFF. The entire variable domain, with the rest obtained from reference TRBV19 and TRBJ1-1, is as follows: DGGITQSPKYLFRKEGQNVTLSCEQNLNHDAMYWYRQDPGQGLRLIYYSQIVNDFQKGDIAEGYSVSREKKESFPLTVTSAQKNPTAFYLCASSTLNRVSPLVEAFFGQGTRLTVV.

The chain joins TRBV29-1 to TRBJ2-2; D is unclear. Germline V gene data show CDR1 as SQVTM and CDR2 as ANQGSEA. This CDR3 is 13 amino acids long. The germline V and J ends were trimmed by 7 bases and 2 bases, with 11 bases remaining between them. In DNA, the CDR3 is TGCAGCGCAACTTTCGTTAACACCGGGGAGCTGTTTTTT. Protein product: CSATFVNTGELFF.

The CDR3 loop is CASSPGLYGYTF. The CDR3 bases are TGTGCCAGCAGCCCCGGTCTCTATGGCTACACCTTC. The chain links TRBV5-6 to TRBJ1-2; D not resolved. V lost 4 bases to trimming and J lost 4 bases, with 8 bases between them. CDR3 length: 12 amino acids. Per germline, CDR1 SGHDT and CDR2 YYEEEE.

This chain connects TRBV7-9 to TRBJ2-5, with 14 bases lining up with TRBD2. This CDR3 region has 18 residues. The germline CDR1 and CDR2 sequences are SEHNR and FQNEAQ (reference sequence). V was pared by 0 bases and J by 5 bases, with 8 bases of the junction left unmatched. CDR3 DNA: TGTGCCAGCAGCTTAGCCTTTGCGGGACTAGCGGGGGTGGAGACCCAGTACTTC. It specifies CASSLAFAGLAGVETQYF.

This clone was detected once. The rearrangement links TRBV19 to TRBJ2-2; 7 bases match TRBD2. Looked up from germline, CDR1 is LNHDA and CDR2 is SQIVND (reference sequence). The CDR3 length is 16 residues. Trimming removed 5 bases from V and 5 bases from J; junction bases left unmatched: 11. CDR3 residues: CASSSGGRRGTGELFF. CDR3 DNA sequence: TGTGCCAGTAGTTCCGGCGGGAGAAGAGGAACCGGGGAGCTGTTTTTT.

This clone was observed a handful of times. CDR3 region: CASSQERGSGAAGGEQYF. CDR3 nucleotide sequence: TGTGCCAGCAGCCAAGAGAGGGGTAGTGGGGCGGCCGGGGGAGAGCAGTACTTC. The chain uses TRBV4-2 and TRBJ2-7, with D possibly matching TRBD2 (6 bases). Trimming removed 0 bases at V and 7 bases at J, with 25 bases between. The CDR3 consists of 18 residues. Looked up from germline, CDR1 is LGHNA and CDR2 is YNFKEQ.

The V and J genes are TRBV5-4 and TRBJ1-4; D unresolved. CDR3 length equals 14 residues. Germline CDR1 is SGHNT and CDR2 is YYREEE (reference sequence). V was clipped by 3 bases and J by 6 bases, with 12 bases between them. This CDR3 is CASSSGGWDEKLFF. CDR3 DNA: TGTGCCAGCAGCTCGGGAGGCTGGGATGAAAAACTGTTTTTT.

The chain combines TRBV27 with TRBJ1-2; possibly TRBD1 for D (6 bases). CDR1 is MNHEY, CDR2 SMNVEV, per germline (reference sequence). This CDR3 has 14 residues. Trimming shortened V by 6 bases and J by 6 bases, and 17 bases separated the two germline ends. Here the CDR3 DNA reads TGTGCCAGCAGGGCGAAGAACAGGGCTCATGGCTACACCTTC. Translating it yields CASRAKNRAHGYTF.

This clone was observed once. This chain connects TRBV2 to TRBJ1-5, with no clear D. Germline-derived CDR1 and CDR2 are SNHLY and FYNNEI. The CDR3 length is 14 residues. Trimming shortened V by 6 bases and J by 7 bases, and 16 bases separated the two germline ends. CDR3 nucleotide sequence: TGTGCCAGCAGGGCGGCGGAGGGAGGCCAGCCCCAGCATTTT. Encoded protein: CASRAAEGGQPQHF.

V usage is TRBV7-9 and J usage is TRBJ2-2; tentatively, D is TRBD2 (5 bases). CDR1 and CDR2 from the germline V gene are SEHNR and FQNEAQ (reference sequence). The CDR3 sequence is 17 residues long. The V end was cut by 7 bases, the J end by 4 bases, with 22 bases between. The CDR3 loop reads CASTPAPGIKGTGELFF. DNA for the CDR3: TGTGCCAGCACCCCCGCCCCGGGGATCAAGGGCACCGGGGAGCTGTTTTTT. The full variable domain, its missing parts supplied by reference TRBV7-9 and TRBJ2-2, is DTGVSQNPRHKITKRGQNVTFRCDPISEHNRLYWYRQTLGQGPEFLTYFQNEAQLEKSRLLSDRFSAERPKGSFSTLEIQRTEQGDSAMYLCASTPAPGIKGTGELFFGEGSRLTVL.

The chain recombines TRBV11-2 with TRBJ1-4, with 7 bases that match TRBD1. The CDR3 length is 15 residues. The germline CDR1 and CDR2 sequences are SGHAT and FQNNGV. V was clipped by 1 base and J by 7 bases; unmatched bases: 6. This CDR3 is CASSLGGGMGEKLFF. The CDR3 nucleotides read TGTGCCAGCAGCTTAGGAGGGGGCATGGGTGAAAAACTGTTTTTT.

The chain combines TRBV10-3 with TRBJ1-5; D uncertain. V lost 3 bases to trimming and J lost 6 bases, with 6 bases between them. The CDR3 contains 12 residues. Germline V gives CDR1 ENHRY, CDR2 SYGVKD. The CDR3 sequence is CAISDFGQPQHF. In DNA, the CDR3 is TGTGCCATCAGTGACTTCGGTCAGCCCCAGCATTTT.

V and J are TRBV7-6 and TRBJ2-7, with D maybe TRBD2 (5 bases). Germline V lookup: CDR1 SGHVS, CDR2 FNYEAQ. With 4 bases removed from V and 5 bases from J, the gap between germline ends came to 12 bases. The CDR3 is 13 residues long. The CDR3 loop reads CASSSLRVDEQYF. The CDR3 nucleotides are TGTGCCAGCAGCTCCTTGCGGGTGGACGAGCAGTACTTC.

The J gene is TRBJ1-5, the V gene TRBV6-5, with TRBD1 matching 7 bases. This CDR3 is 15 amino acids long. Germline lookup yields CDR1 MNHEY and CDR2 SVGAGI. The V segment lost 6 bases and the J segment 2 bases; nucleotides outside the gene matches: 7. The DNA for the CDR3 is TGTGCCAGCAGCTCTACAGGGGTGGGCAATCAGCCCCAGCATTTT. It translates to CASSSTGVGNQPQHF.

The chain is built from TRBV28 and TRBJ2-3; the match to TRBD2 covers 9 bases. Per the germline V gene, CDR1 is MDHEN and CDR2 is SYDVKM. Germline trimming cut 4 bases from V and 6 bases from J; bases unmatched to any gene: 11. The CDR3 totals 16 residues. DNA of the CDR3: TGTGCCAGCAGTTCAGTAGCGGGAGCACCATGGGATACGCAGTATTTT. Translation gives CASSSVAGAPWDTQYF.

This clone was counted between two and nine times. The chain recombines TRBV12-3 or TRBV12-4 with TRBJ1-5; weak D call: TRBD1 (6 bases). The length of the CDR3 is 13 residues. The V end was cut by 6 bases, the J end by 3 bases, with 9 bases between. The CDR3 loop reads CASRTGNNQPQHF. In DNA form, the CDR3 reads TGTGCCAGCAGGACAGGCAACAATCAGCCCCAGCATTTT.

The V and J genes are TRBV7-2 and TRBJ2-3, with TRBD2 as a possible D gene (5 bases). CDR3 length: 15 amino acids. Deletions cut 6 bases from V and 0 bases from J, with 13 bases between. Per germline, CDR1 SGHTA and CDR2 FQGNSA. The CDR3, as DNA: TGTGCCAGCAGGGTTGGACTTGTTAGCACAGATACGCAGTATTTT. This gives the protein CASRVGLVSTDTQYF. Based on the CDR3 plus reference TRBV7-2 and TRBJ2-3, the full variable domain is GAGVSQSPSNKVTEKGKDVELRCDPISGHTALYWYRQSLGQGLEFLIYFQGNSAPDKSGLPSDRFSAERTGGSVSTLTIQRTQQEDSAVYLCASRVGLVSTDTQYFGPGTRLTVL.

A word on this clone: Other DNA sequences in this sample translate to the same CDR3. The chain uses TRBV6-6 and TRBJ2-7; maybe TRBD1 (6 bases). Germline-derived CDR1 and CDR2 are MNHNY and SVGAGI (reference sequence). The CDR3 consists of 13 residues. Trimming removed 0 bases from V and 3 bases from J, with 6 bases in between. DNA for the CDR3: TGTGCCAGCAGTTACTCGGACAGCTACGAGCAGTACTTC. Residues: CASSYSDSYEQYF.

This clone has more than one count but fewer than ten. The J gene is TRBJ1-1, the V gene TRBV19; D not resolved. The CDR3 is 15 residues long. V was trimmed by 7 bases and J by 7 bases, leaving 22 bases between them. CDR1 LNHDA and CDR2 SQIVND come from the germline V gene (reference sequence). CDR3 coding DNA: TGTGCCAGTACCCCTCAGGCGCCAGTCATCGGTGAAGCTTTCTTT. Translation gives CASTPQAPVIGEAFF. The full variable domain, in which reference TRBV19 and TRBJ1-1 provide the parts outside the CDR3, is DGGITQSPKYLFRKEGQNVTLSCEQNLNHDAMYWYRQDPGQGLRLIYYSQIVNDFQKGDIAEGYSVSREKKESFPLTVTSAQKNPTAFYLCASTPQAPVIGEAFFGQGTRLTVV.

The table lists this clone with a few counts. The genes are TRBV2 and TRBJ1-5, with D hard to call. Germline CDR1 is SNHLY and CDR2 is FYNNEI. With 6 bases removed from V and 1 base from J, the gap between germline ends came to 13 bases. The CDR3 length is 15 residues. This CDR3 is CASSDGVASNQPQHF. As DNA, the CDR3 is TGTGCCAGCAGCGACGGGGTAGCGAGCAATCAGCCCCAGCATTTT.

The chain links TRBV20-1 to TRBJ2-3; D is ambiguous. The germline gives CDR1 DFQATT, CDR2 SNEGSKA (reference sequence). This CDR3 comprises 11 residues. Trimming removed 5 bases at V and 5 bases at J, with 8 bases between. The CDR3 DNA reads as TGCAGTGCTCCGACTCTAGATACGCAGTATTTT. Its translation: CSAPTLDTQYF.

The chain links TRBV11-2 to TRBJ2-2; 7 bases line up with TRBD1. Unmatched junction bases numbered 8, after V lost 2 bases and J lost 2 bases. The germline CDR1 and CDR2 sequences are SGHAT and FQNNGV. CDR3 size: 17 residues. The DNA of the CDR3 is TGTGCCAGCAGCTTACCAGGGGGAACTATAAACACCGGGGAGCTGTTTTTT. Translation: CASSLPGGTINTGELFF.

The CDR3 DNA is TGTGCCAGCAGCATGAGACTAGCGGGGAGCACAGATACGCAGTATTTT. Protein: CASSMRLAGSTDTQYF. This chain uses TRBV5-5 with TRBJ2-3; 11 positions match TRBD2. The V gene end was trimmed by 4 bases and the J gene end by 0 bases; junction bases not matched to a gene: 4. The CDR3 length is 16 residues. The germline V gene encodes CDR1 SGHKS and CDR2 YYEKEE (reference sequence).

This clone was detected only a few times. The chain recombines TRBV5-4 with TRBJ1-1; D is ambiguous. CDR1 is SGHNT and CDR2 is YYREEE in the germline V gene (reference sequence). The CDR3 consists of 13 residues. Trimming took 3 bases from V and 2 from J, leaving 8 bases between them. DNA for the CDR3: TGTGCCAGCAGCTCTGCGGCTAACACTGAAGCTTTCTTT. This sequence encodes CASSSAANTEAFF.

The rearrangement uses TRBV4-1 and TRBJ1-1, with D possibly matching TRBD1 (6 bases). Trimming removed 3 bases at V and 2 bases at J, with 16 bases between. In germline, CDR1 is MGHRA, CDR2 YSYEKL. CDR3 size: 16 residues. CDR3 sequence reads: CASSHLPDRTNTEAFF. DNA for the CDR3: TGCGCCAGCAGCCACCTTCCCGACAGGACAAACACTGAAGCTTTCTTT.

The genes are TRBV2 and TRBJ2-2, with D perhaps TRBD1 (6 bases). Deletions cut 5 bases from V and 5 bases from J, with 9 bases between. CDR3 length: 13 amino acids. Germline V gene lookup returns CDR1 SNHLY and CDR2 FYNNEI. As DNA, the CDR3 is TGTGCCAGCAGTCAGGGGTCTACCGGGGAGCTGTTTTTT. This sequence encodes CASSQGSTGELFF.